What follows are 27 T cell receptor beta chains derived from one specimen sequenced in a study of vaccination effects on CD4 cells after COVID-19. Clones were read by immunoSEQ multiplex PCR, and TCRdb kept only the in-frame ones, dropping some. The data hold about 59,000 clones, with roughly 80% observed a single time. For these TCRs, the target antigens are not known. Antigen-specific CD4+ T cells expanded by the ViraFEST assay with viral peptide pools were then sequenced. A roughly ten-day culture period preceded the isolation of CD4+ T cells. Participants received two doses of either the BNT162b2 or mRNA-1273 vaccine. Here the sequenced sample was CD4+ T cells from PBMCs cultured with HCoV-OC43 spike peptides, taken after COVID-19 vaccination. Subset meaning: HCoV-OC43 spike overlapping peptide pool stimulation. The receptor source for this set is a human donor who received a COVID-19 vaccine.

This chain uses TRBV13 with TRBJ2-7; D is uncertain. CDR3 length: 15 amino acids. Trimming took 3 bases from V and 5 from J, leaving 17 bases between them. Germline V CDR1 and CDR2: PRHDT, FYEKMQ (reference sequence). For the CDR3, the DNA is TGTGCCAGCAGCTTTGGTGGGCATGGGTCTGACGAGCAGTACGTC. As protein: CASSFGGHGSDEQYV.

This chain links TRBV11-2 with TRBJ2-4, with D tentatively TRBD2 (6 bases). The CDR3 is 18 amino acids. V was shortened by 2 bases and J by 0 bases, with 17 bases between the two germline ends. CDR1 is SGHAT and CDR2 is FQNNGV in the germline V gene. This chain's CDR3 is CASSLMARGDTAKNIQYF. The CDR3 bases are TGTGCCAGCAGCTTAATGGCGCGGGGAGATACAGCCAAAAACATTCAGTACTTC. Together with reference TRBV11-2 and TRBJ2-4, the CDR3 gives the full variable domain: EAGVAQSPRYKIIEKRQSVAFWCNPISGHATLYWYQQILGQGPKLLIQFQNNGVVDDSQLPKDRFSAERLKGVDSTLKIQPAKLEDSAVYLCASSLMARGDTAKNIQYFGAGTRLSVL.

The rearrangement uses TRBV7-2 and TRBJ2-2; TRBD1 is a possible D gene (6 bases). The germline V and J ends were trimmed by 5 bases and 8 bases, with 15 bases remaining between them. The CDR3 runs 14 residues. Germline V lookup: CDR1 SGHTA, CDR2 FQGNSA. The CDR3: CASSRDIKSGELFF. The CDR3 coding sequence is TGTGCCAGCAGCCGGGACATAAAGTCAGGGGAGCTGTTTTTT.

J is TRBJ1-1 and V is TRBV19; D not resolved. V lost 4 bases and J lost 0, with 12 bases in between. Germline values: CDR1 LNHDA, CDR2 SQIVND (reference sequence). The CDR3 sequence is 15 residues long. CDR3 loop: CASSSHTPMNTEAFF. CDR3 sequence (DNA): TGTGCCAGTAGTAGCCACACTCCCATGAACACTGAAGCTTTCTTT.

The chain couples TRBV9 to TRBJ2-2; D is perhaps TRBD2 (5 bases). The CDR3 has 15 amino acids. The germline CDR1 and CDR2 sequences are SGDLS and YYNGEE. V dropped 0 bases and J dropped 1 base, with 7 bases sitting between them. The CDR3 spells CASSVGTRNTGELFF. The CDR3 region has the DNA TGTGCCAGCAGCGTAGGGACTCGGAACACCGGGGAGCTGTTTTTT.

The CDR3 sequence: CASSTTGLTEAFF. CDR3 nucleotide sequence: TGTGCCAGCAGCACCACAGGGTTAACTGAAGCTTTCTTT. This chain links TRBV14 with TRBJ1-1; tentative D call: TRBD1 (6 bases). There are 13 residues in the CDR3. V was pared by 5 bases and J by 5 bases, with 12 bases between. CDR1 SGHDN and CDR2 FVKESK come from the germline V gene.

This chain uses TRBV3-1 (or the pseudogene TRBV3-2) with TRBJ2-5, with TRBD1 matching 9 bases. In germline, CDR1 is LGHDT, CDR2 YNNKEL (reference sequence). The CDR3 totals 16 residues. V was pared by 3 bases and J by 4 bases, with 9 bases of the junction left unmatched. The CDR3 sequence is CASSQLGTGLGETQYF. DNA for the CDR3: TGTGCCAGCAGCCAGCTAGGGACAGGGCTGGGAGAGACCCAGTACTTC.

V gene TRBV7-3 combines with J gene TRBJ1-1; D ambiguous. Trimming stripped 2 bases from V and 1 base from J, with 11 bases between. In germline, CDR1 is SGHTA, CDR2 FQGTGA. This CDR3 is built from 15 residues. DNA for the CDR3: TGTGCCAGCAGCTTAGGAGGATCGGGGAACACTGAAGCTTTCTTT. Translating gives CASSLGGSGNTEAFF.

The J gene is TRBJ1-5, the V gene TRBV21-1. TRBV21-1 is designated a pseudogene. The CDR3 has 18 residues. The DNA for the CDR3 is TGTGCCAGCAGCCCGTGCAACTTACCCGTACGGCCCAATCAGCCCCAGCATTTT. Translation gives CASSPCNLPVRPNQPQHF.

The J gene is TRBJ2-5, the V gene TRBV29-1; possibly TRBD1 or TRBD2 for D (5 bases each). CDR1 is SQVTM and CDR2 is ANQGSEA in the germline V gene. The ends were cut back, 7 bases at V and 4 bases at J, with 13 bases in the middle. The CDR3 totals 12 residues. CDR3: CSGGSVGETQYF. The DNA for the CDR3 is TGCAGCGGGGGGAGTGTGGGAGAGACCCAGTACTTC.

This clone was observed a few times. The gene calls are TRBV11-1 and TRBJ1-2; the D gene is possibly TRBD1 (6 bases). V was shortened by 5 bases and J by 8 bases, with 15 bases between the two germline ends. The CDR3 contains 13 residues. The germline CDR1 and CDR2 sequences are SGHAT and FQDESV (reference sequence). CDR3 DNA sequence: TGTGCCAGCAGCCCGCCCGGACAGAACGGCTACACCTTC. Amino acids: CASSPPGQNGYTF. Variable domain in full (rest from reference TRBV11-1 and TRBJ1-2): EAEVAQSPRYKITEKSQAVAFWCDPISGHATLYWYRQILGQGPELLVQFQDESVVDDSQLPKDRFSAERLKGVDSTLKIQPAELGDSAMYLCASSPPGQNGYTFGSGTRLTVV.

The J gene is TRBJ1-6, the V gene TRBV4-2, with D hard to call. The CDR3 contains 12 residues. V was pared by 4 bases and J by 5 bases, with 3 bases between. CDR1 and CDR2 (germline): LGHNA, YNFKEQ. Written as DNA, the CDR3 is TGTGCCAGCAGCCCCGATAATTCACCCCTCCACTTT. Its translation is CASSPDNSPLHF.

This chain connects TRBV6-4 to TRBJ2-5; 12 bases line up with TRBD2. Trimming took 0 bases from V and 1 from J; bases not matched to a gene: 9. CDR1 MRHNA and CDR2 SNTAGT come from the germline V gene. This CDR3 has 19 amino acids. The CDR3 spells CASSDSPGLAGNCQETQYF. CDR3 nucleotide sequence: TGTGCCAGCAGTGACTCCCCCGGACTAGCGGGGAACTGCCAAGAGACCCAGTACTTC.

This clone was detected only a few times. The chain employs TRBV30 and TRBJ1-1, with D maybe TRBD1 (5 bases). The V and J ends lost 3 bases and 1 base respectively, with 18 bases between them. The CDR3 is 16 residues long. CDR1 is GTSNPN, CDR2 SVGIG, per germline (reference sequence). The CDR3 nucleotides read TGTGCCTGGAGGGATACTTTGGGACGGGGGAACACTGAAGCTTTCTTT. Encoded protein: CAWRDTLGRGNTEAFF.

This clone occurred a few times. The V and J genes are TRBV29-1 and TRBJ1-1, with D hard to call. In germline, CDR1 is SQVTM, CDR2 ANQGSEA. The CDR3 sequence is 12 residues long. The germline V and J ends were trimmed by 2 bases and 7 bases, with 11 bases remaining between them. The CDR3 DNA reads TGCAGCGTTGAACATGGTGGGGATGAAGCTTTCTTT. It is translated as CSVEHGGDEAFF.

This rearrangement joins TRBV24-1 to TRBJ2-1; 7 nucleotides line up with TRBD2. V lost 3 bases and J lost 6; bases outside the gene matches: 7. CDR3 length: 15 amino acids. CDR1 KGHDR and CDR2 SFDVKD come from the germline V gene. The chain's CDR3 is CATSDIERGANEQFF. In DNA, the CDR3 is TGTGCCACCAGTGATATCGAGCGGGGTGCCAATGAGCAGTTCTTC.

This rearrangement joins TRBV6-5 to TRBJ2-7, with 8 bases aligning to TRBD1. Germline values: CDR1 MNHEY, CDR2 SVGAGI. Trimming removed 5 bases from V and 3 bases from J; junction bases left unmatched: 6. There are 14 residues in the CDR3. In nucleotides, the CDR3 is TGTGCCAGCAGTCCCCAAACAGGGGGCTACGAGCAGTACGTC. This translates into CASSPQTGGYEQYV.

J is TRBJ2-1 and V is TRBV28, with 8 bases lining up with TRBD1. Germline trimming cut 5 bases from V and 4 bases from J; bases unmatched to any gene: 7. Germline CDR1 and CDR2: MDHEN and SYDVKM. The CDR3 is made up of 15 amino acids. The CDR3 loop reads CASSGGQVSYNEQFF. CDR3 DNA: TGTGCCAGCAGTGGGGGACAGGTATCTTACAATGAGCAGTTCTTC.

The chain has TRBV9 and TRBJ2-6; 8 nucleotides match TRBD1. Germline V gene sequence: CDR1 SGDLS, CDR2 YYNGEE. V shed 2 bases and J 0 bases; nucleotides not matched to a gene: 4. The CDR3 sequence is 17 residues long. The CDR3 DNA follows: TGTGCCAGCAGCGTCTTCGGACAGGGCTCTGGGGCCAACGTCCTGACTTTC. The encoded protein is CASSVFGQGSGANVLTF.

This CDR3 is CASSLAGLPPGYGYTF. The CDR3 region has the DNA TGTGCCAGCAGCTTAGCCGGCTTACCTCCGGGCTATGGCTACACCTTC. The rearrangement joins TRBV7-9 to TRBJ1-2; unclear D gene. This CDR3 spans 16 amino acids. Germline loops: CDR1 SEHNR, CDR2 FQNEAQ (reference sequence). V was trimmed by 0 bases and J by 4 bases, leaving 15 bases between them.

The DNA for the CDR3 is TGTGCCAGTAACGGCGGGCCCGGGGAGCTGTTTTTT. Its translation: CASNGGPGELFF. The chain joins TRBV19 to TRBJ2-2, with D possibly TRBD2 on 5 matching bases. The germline V gene has CDR1 LNHDA and CDR2 SQIVND (reference sequence). The CDR3 has 12 residues. Trimming left V 7 bases short and J 6 bases short, with 9 bases between.

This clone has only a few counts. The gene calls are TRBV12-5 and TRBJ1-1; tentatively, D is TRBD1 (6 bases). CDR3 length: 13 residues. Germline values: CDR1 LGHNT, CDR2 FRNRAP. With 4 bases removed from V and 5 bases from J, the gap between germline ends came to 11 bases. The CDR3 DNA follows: TGTGCTAGTGGTTCAGAGGGGGGTACTGAAGCTTTCTTT. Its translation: CASGSEGGTEAFF.

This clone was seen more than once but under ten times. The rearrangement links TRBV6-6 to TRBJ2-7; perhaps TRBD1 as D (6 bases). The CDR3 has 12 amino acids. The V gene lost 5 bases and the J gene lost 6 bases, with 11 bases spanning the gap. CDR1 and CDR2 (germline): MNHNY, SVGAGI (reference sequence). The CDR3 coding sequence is TGTGCCAGCAGTCAACAGGGTGGCGAGCAGTACGTC. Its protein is CASSQQGGEQYV.

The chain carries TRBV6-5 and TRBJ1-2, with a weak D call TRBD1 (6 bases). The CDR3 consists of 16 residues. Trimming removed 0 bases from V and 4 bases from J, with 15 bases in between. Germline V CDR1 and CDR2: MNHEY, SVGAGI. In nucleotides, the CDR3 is TGTGCCAGCAGTTACTCAGGAGGACAGCCCGGCTATGGCTACACCTTC. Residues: CASSYSGGQPGYGYTF.

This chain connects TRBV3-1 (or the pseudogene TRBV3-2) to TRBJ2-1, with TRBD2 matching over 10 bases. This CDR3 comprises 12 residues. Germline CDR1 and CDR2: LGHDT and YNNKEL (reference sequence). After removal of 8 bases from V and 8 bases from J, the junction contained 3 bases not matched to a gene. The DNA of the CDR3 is TGTGCCAGCGAGCGGGGGGGCCATGAGCAGTTCTTC. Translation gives CASERGGHEQFF.

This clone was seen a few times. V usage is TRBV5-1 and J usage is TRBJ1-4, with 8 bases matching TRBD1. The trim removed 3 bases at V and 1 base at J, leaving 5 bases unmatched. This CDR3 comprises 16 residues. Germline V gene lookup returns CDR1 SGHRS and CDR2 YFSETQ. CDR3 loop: CASSSFGQGTNEKLFF. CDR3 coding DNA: TGCGCCAGCAGCTCGTTTGGACAGGGAACTAATGAAAAACTGTTTTTT.

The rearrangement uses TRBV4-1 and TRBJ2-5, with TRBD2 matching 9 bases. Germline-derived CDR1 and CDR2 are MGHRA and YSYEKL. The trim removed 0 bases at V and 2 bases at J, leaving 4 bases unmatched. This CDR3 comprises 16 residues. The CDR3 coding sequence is TGCGCCAGCAGCCAAGAGTCTAGCGGGGAACAAGAGACCCAGTACTTC. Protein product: CASSQESSGEQETQYF.